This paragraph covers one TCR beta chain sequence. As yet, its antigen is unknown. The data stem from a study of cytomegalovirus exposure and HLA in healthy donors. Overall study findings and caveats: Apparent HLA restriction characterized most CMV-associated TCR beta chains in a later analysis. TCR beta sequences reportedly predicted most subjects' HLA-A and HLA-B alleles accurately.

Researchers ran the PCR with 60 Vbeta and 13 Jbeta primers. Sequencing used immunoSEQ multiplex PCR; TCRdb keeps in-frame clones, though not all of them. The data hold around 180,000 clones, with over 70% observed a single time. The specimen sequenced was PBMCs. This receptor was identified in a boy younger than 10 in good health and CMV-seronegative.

In nucleotides, the CDR3 is TGTGCCAGCAGGAGGCGGACTTACACAGATACGCAGTATTTT. Translating it yields CASRRRTYTDTQYF. The chain uses TRBV6-6 and TRBJ2-3, with D perhaps TRBD2 (5 bases). This CDR3 spans 14 amino acids. The V gene lost 6 bases and the J gene lost 2 bases, with 12 bases spanning the gap. Germline CDR1 is MNHNY and CDR2 is SVGAGI (reference sequence).